The 29 T cell receptor beta chains given below trace back to one sample, sequenced in a study of type 1 regulatory T cells. TCRdb redid the calling of the reads with MiXCR, one entry per CDR3 protein. The sample carries about 67,000 distinct CDR3 sequences, roughly half recorded once. Antigens of these TCRs are unknown. Sequenced material: cultured non-Tr1 T cells, either the whole culture or a sorted T cell fraction (not recorded which). The receptors were sampled from a human donor in good health.

This clonotype has more than one count but fewer than ten. This chain uses TRBV19 with TRBJ1-2; TRBD1 might be the D (6 bases). CDR1 LNHDA and CDR2 SQIVND come from the germline V gene (reference sequence). This CDR3 has 16 residues. Trimming took off 5 bases at V and 0 bases at J, with 16 bases between the two ends. The CDR3 DNA sequence: TGTGCCAGTAGTCGACCGACAGGCCAAGCTAACTATGGCTACACCTTC. Protein: CASSRPTGQANYGYTF.

The chain carries TRBV12-3 or TRBV12-4 and TRBJ2-3; TRBD2 might be the D (5 bases). V lost 3 bases and J lost 2, with 12 bases in between. This CDR3 is 15 amino acids long. CDR3 amino acids: CASSFTGSVTDTQYF. In DNA form, the CDR3 reads TGTGCCAGCAGTTTCACGGGGTCAGTCACAGATACGCAGTATTTT.

There are a few counts of this clonotype. The chain carries TRBV2 and TRBJ2-5; D is unresolved. The germline V gene encodes CDR1 SNHLY and CDR2 FYNNEI. The ends were cut back, 7 bases at V and 2 bases at J, with 5 bases in the middle. This CDR3 spans 11 amino acids. The DNA of the CDR3 is TGTGCCAGCATGATACAAGAGACCCAGTACTTC. It specifies CASMIQETQYF.

This clonotype was recorded at least ten times. The CDR3 sequence is CASSLARGYTF. For the CDR3, the DNA is TGTGCCAGCAGCTTAGCTAGGGGCTACACCTTC. The chain uses TRBV7-9 and TRBJ1-2; D ambiguous. The germline V gene encodes CDR1 SEHNR and CDR2 FQNEAQ (reference sequence). CDR3 length equals 11 residues. V dropped 0 bases and J dropped 8 bases, with 4 bases sitting between them.

The V and J genes are TRBV12-3 or TRBV12-4 and TRBJ1-2; D unresolved. This CDR3 has 14 amino acids. Deletions cut 5 bases from V and 4 bases from J, with 14 bases between. The CDR3 DNA is TGTGCCAGCAGTCCGGACGGCGCGGGCTATGGCTACACCTTC. Translating it yields CASSPDGAGYGYTF.

The chain combines TRBV20-1 with TRBJ2-1; the D call may be TRBD1 or TRBD2 (6 bases each). Germline values: CDR1 DFQATT, CDR2 SNEGSKA (reference sequence). Trimming removed 1 base at V and 7 bases at J, with 17 bases between. The CDR3 is made up of 15 amino acids. The CDR3 region has the DNA TGCAGTGCTAGAGGAGGGCAGGGGAGGAGGAATGAGCAGTTCTTC. This codes for CSARGGQGRRNEQFF.

This chain links TRBV5-5 with TRBJ1-3; D may be TRBD1 (6 bases). The V end was cut by 4 bases, the J end by 3 bases, with 11 bases between. The CDR3 has 14 amino acids. In germline, CDR1 is SGHKS, CDR2 YYEKEE (reference sequence). The CDR3 loop reads CASSPGALGNTIYF. CDR3 sequence (DNA): TGTGCCAGCAGCCCGGGGGCGCTTGGAAACACCATATATTTT.

The chain recombines TRBV24-1 with TRBJ2-1; no firm D call. CDR3 length: 11 amino acids. Germline V gives CDR1 KGHDR, CDR2 SFDVKD. Trimming pared 7 bases from V and 7 bases from J, leaving 7 bases between. This CDR3 is CATSEENEQFF. CDR3 in DNA: TGTGCCACCAGCGAGGAGAATGAGCAGTTCTTC.

DNA of the CDR3: TGTGCCAGCAGTAGGGAGGGAACTGAAGCTTTCTTT. Residues: CASSREGTEAFF. The chain couples TRBV2 to TRBJ1-1; D unresolved. Germline assignment: CDR1 SNHLY and CDR2 FYNNEI. The CDR3 contains 12 residues. The germline V and J ends were trimmed by 5 bases and 5 bases, with 9 bases remaining between them.

The chain has TRBV20-1 and TRBJ2-2; perhaps TRBD2 as D (5 bases). Germline assignment: CDR1 DFQATT and CDR2 SNEGSKA (reference sequence). Trimming removed 1 base at V and 9 bases at J, with 18 bases between. The CDR3 loop spans 15 amino acids. The CDR3 loop is CSARAGSVRTRELFF. The CDR3 nucleotides read TGCAGTGCTAGAGCTGGTAGCGTGAGGACCAGGGAGCTGTTTTTT.

V is TRBV29-1 and J is TRBJ2-7; 7 nucleotides align to TRBD1. The V segment lost 7 bases and the J segment 0 bases; nucleotides outside the gene matches: 6. The CDR3 loop spans 13 amino acids. Germline V CDR1 and CDR2: SQVTM, ANQGSEA. DNA of the CDR3: TGCAGCGCCACCGGGACAGCCTCCTACGAGCAGTACTTC. Its translation: CSATGTASYEQYF.

The chain combines TRBV29-1 with TRBJ1-2, with 7 bases identical to TRBD1. Germline CDR1 SQVTM, CDR2 ANQGSEA. The CDR3 covers 11 residues. V lost 7 bases and J lost 13; bases outside the gene matches: 12. CDR3 sequence reads: CSGGGDSFGTF. The CDR3, as DNA: TGCAGCGGGGGGGGGGACAGCTTCGGCACCTTC.

This clonotype was seen only a few times. The rearrangement links TRBV6-2 or TRBV6-3 to TRBJ1-3, with unresolved D. The CDR3 has 15 residues. From germline, CDR1 is MNHEY and CDR2 SVGEGT. The V and J ends lost 5 bases and 0 bases respectively, with 11 bases between them. The CDR3 here is CASSTGGSSGNTIYF. DNA for the CDR3: TGTGCCAGCAGTACCGGTGGGAGCTCTGGAAACACCATATATTTT.

This clonotype was detected only a few times. V usage is TRBV13 and J usage is TRBJ2-7; unclear D gene. This CDR3 is 14 amino acids long. Trimming removed 2 bases from V and 3 bases from J, with 11 bases in between. Germline values: CDR1 PRHDT, CDR2 FYEKMQ (reference sequence). The CDR3 loop reads CASSLNGRYYEQYF. The CDR3 nucleotides read TGTGCCAGCAGCTTAAACGGACGGTACTACGAGCAGTACTTC. Full variable domain (rest looked up from reference TRBV13 and TRBJ2-7): AAGVIQSPRHLIKEKRETATLKCYPIPRHDTVYWYQQGPGQDPQFLISFYEKMQSDKGSIPDRFSAQQFSDYHSELNMSSLELGDSALYFCASSLNGRYYEQYFGPGTRLTVT.

As to this clonotype: A read error may be the cause here, since a much bigger clone is one base away. In DNA, the CDR3 is TGCAGTGCTAGCTTTCCGGGACAGGACAATGAGCAGTTCTTC. This encodes CSASFPGQDNEQFF. The chain links TRBV20-1 to TRBJ2-1; TRBD1 agrees at 8 bases. V shed 3 bases and J 5 bases; nucleotides not matched to a gene: 6. Germline CDR1 is DFQATT and CDR2 is SNEGSKA (reference sequence). The CDR3 covers 14 residues.

This clonotype has just a few counts. This sequence joins TRBV18 and TRBJ1-2; TRBD1 agrees at 7 bases. CDR1 and CDR2 from the germline V gene are KGHSH and LQKENI. V lost 3 bases and J lost 3; bases outside the gene matches: 7. The CDR3 runs 15 residues. The CDR3 sequence: CASSPGHRGDYGYTF. CDR3 DNA: TGTGCCAGCTCACCCGGCCACAGGGGCGACTATGGCTACACCTTC. The full variable domain, with the rest looked up from reference TRBV18 and TRBJ1-2, is NAGVMQNPRHLVRRRGQEARLRCSPMKGHSHVYWYRQLPEEGLKFMVYLQKENIIDESGMPKERFSAEFPKEGPSILRIQQVVRGDSAAYFCASSPGHRGDYGYTFGSGTRLTVV.

The genes are TRBV7-9 and TRBJ1-5, with 8 bases that match TRBD1. V lost 4 bases and J lost 9; bases outside the gene matches: 14. CDR3 length: 16 residues. Germline CDR1 SEHNR, CDR2 FQNEAQ (reference sequence). CDR3 coding DNA: TGTGCCAGCAGCTCAGACCGGGACAGGACCCCCTGGCCCCAGCATTTT. Amino acids: CASSSDRDRTPWPQHF. Full variable domain (remainder filled in from reference TRBV7-9 and TRBJ1-5): DTGVSQNPRHKITKRGQNVTFRCDPISEHNRLYWYRQTLGQGPEFLTYFQNEAQLEKSRLLSDRFSAERPKGSFSTLEIQRTEQGDSAMYLCASSSDRDRTPWPQHFGDGTRLSIL.

This CDR3 is CASRDLSQGPTIYF. DNA of the CDR3: TGTGCCAGCAGGGACCTCTCACAGGGGCCCACCATATATTTT. This chain links TRBV6-6 with TRBJ1-3, with 7 positions matching TRBD1. CDR1 and CDR2 from the germline V gene are MNHNY and SVGAGI (reference sequence). The J segment lost 9 bases and the V segment lost 6 bases, leaving 11 bases of the junction unmatched. This CDR3 comprises 14 residues.

The chain employs TRBV7-2 and TRBJ2-2, with D perhaps TRBD2 (7 bases). Germline-derived CDR1 and CDR2 are SGHTA and FQGNSA. CDR3 length equals 14 residues. Trimming left V 8 bases short and J 6 bases short, with 16 bases between. CDR3 DNA sequence: TGTGCCAGCCAAGTGGGGGGGGGCTCCGGGGAGCTGTTTTTT. Its translation: CASQVGGGSGELFF.

The sample holds a few counts of this clonotype. CDR3 DNA sequence: TGTGCCAGCAGTTTATATGTGGACAGGGCCTTAGGATCCCACGAAGCTTTCTTT. Its protein is CASSLYVDRALGSHEAFF. V and J are TRBV27 and TRBJ1-1, with 8 bases lining up with TRBD1. The junction had 18 bases not matched to a gene; V was cut back by 1 base and J by 8 bases. The CDR3 totals 18 residues. The germline V gene encodes CDR1 MNHEY and CDR2 SMNVEV (reference sequence).

This clonotype is a singleton in its sample. The chain recombines TRBV20-1 with TRBJ2-3; no reliable D call. Trimming shortened V by 5 bases and J by 0 bases, and 12 bases separated the two germline ends. The CDR3 sequence is 14 residues long. Germline V lookup: CDR1 DFQATT, CDR2 SNEGSKA (reference sequence). The CDR3 nucleotides read TGCAGTGCTGGTCAACTGCGCAGCACAGATACGCAGTATTTT. Encoded protein: CSAGQLRSTDTQYF.

The rearrangement uses TRBV7-9 and TRBJ1-2, with 9 bases fitting TRBD1. Trimming took 5 bases from V and 8 from J; bases not matched to a gene: 9. The CDR3 spans 14 residues. Per the germline V gene, CDR1 is SEHNR and CDR2 is FQNEAQ (reference sequence). CDR3 protein: CASSPQQGAQGYTF. CDR3 nucleotides: TGTGCCAGCAGCCCCCAACAGGGGGCGCAGGGCTACACCTTC.

Only a few counts were recorded for this clonotype. The rearrangement joins TRBV7-2 to TRBJ2-1, with D perhaps TRBD2 (7 bases). Trimming shortened V by 1 base and J by 6 bases, and 19 bases separated the two germline ends. The CDR3 contains 17 residues. Germline CDR1 is SGHTA and CDR2 is FQGNSA. The CDR3 protein is CASSLGGAGGGRNEQFF. The CDR3 DNA reads TGTGCCAGCAGCTTAGGGGGGGCTGGCGGGGGACGCAATGAGCAGTTCTTC.

This chain links TRBV10-3 with TRBJ1-1; 10 nucleotides align to TRBD1. The CDR3 sequence is 15 residues long. Looked up from germline, CDR1 is ENHRY and CDR2 is SYGVKD. V gave up 3 bases and J gave up 6 bases; unmatched junction bases: 7. CDR3: CAISDRGTGASEAFF. CDR3 coding DNA: TGTGCCATCAGTGACCGCGGGACAGGGGCTTCTGAAGCTTTCTTT.

The rearrangement links TRBV5-1 to TRBJ2-1, with a tentative D call TRBD2 (6 bases). The CDR3 runs 17 residues. V dropped 4 bases and J dropped 4 bases, with 21 bases sitting between them. CDR1 is SGHRS and CDR2 is YFSETQ in the germline V gene. The CDR3 DNA reads TGCGCCAGCAGCCCGGAGGGTGGGGCCTTGGGATACAATGAGCAGTTCTTC. As protein: CASSPEGGALGYNEQFF.

The gene calls are TRBV12-3 or TRBV12-4 and TRBJ2-7, with 10 bases aligning to TRBD1. CDR3 length equals 15 residues. The V gene end was trimmed by 5 bases and the J gene end by 1 base; junction bases not matched to a gene: 5. DNA of the CDR3: TGTGCCAGCAGTGCGACAGGGGGCAATTCCTACGAGCAGTACTTC. This sequence encodes CASSATGGNSYEQYF.

The rearrangement joins TRBV5-6 to TRBJ2-4, with D possibly TRBD1 on 6 matching bases. The CDR3 is 14 residues long. CDR1 is SGHDT, CDR2 YYEEEE, per germline. Trimming shortened V by 6 bases and J by 6 bases, and 16 bases separated the two germline ends. The CDR3 bases are TGTGCCAGCAATACAGGGTTTCGTACAAACATTCAGTACTTC. Translating it yields CASNTGFRTNIQYF.

This chain joins TRBV12-3 or TRBV12-4 and TRBJ1-1; D may be TRBD1 (5 bases). The CDR3 is 14 amino acids. Deletions cut 8 bases from V and 8 bases from J, with 21 bases between. For the CDR3, the DNA is TGTGCCAGCTTCCCTTCGGGGCGTTGGACAGAAGCTTTCTTT. It encodes CASFPSGRWTEAFF.

The gene calls are TRBV9 and TRBJ2-7; 8 bases match TRBD2. Germline V lookup: CDR1 SGDLS, CDR2 YYNGEE. This CDR3 contains 14 residues. The J segment lost 6 bases and the V segment lost 4 bases, leaving 9 bases of the junction unmatched. CDR3 in amino acids: CASSPDYGGGEQYF. Written as DNA, the CDR3 is TGTGCCAGCAGCCCTGACTACGGGGGGGGCGAGCAGTACTTC.